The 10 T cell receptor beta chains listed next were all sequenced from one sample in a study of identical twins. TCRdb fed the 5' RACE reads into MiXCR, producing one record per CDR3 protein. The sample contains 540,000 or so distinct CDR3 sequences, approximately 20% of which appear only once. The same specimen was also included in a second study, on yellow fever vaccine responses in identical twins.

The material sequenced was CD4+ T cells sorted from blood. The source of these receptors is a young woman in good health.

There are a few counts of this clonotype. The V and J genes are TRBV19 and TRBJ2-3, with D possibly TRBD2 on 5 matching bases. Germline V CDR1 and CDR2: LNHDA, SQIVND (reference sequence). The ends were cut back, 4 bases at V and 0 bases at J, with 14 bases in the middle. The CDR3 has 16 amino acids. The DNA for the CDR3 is TGTGCCAGTAGTACCGCTCGGACTCTAAGCACAGATACGCAGTATTTT. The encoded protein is CASSTARTLSTDTQYF.

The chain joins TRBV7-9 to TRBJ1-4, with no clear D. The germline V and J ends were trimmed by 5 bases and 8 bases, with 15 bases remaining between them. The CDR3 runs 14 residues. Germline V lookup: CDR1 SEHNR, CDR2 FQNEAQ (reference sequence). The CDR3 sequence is CASSPLALGEKLFF. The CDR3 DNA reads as TGTGCCAGCAGCCCGCTGGCGCTAGGGGAAAAACTGTTTTTT. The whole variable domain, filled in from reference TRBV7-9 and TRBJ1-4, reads DTGVSQNPRHKITKRGQNVTFRCDPISEHNRLYWYRQTLGQGPEFLTYFQNEAQLEKSRLLSDRFSAERPKGSFSTLEIQRTEQGDSAMYLCASSPLALGEKLFFGSGTQLSVL.

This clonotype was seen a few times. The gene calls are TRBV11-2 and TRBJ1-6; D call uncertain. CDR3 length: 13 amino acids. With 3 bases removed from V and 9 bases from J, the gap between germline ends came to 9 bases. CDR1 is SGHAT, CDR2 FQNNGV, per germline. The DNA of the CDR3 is TGTGCCAGCAGCTTCCCGAAGGCTTCACCCCTCCACTTT. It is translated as CASSFPKASPLHF.

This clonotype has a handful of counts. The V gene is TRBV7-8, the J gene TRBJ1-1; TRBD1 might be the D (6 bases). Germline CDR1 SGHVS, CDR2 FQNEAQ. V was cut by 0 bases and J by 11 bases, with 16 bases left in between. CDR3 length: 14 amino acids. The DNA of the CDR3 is TGTGCCAGCAGCTTAGCTACGACAGGAGGAAGGGCTTTCTTT. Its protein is CASSLATTGGRAFF.

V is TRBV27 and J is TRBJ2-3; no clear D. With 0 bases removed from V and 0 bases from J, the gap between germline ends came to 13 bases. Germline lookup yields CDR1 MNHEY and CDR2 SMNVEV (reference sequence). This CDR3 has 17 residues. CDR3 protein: CASSLSFFRPSTDTQYF. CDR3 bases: TGTGCCAGCAGTTTATCGTTTTTTCGCCCCAGCACAGATACGCAGTATTTT.

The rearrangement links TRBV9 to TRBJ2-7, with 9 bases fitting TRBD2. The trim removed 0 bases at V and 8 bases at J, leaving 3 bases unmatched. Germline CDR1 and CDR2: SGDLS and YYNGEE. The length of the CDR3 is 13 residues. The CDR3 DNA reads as TGTGCCAGCAGCGTAGTCCTAGCGGGAAAGCAGTACTTC. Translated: CASSVVLAGKQYF. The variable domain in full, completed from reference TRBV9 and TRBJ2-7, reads DSGVTQTPKHLITATGQRVTLRCSPRSGDLSVYWYQQSLDQGLQFLIQYYNGEERAKGNILERFSAQQFPDLHSELNLSSLELGDSALYFCASSVVLAGKQYFGPGTRLTVT.

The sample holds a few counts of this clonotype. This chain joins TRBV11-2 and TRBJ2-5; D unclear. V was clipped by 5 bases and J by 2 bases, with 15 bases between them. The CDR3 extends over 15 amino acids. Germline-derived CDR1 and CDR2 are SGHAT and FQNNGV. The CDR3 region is CASSPPGRAQETQYF. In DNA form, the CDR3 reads TGTGCCAGCAGCCCCCCGGGCAGAGCTCAAGAGACCCAGTACTTC.

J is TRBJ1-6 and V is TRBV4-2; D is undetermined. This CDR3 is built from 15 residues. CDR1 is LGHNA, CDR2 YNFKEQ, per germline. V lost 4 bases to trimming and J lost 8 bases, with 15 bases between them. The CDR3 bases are TGTGCCAGCAGCCCCCTCCCGGGTGTGTATTCACCCCTCCACTTT. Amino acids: CASSPLPGVYSPLHF.

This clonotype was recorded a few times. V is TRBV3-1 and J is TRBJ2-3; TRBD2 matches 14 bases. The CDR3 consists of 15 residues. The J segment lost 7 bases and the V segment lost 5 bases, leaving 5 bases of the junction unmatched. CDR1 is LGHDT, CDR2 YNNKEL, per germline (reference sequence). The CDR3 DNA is TGTGCCAGCAGCAGACTAGCGGGGGGGCCGAATACGCAGTATTTT. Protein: CASSRLAGGPNTQYF.

In DNA form, the CDR3 reads TGCGCCAGCAGCAGAGGACAGTCCACCGGGGAGCTGTTTTTT. Translation: CASSRGQSTGELFF. The V and J genes are TRBV5-1 and TRBJ2-2; D may be TRBD1 (6 bases). CDR1 and CDR2 (germline): SGHRS, YFSETQ. Trimming stripped 4 bases from V and 4 bases from J, with 11 bases between. This CDR3 contains 14 residues.